The 15 T cell receptor beta chains presented below share a single source sample, sequenced in a study of blood T cell repertoires in COVID-19. Data came from immunoSEQ multiplex PCR; TCRdb stores just in-frame clones and leaves some out. The data contain a few hundred thousand clones, about 82% of them singletons. Sequences were obtained from peripheral blood. The receptors were gathered from a woman aged 45-59 years with acute or convalescent COVID-19.

CDR3: CASSPNSGITYEQYF. CDR3 nucleotide sequence: TGTGCCAGCTCACCAAATAGCGGGATTACCTACGAGCAGTACTTC. The genes are TRBV18 and TRBJ2-7; TRBD2 matches at 8 bases. The V gene's germline CDR1 is KGHSH and CDR2 LQKENI. Unmatched junction bases numbered 5, after V lost 2 bases and J lost 2 bases. CDR3 length: 15 residues.

V is TRBV28 and J is TRBJ2-7; TRBD2 is a possible D gene (6 bases). This CDR3 comprises 17 residues. In germline, CDR1 is MDHEN, CDR2 SYDVKM. Trimming pared 5 bases from V and 0 bases from J, leaving 20 bases between. The CDR3 here is CASSLPLAVTSSYEQYF. In DNA form, the CDR3 reads TGTGCCAGCAGTCTCCCTTTAGCGGTGACGAGCTCCTACGAGCAGTACTTC.

The sample holds one count of this clone. The CDR3 spells CASSPQTGGRETQYF. CDR3 coding DNA: TGTGCCAGCAGTCCCCAGACAGGGGGCAGGGAGACCCAGTACTTC. The chain links TRBV27 to TRBJ2-5, with 10 positions matching TRBD1. V gave up 5 bases and J gave up 5 bases; unmatched junction bases: 8. The CDR3 totals 15 residues. In germline, CDR1 is MNHEY, CDR2 SMNVEV (reference sequence).

The genes are TRBV27 and TRBJ2-2, with D possibly matching TRBD2 (6 bases). This CDR3 contains 14 residues. The germline gives CDR1 MNHEY, CDR2 SMNVEV (reference sequence). The V end was cut by 2 bases, the J end by 6 bases, with 10 bases between. The CDR3 loop reads CASSLIWGAGELFF. The CDR3 nucleotides read TGTGCCAGCAGTTTAATTTGGGGGGCCGGGGAGCTGTTTTTT.

This clone was seen a single time. The chain uses TRBV4-2 and TRBJ1-5, with 9 bases lining up with TRBD1. V was clipped by 2 bases and J by 3 bases; unmatched bases: 2. The CDR3 covers 15 residues. Germline V lookup: CDR1 LGHNA, CDR2 YNFKEQ. CDR3 region: CASSQRDRDNQPQHF. The DNA for the CDR3 is TGTGCCAGCAGCCAAAGGGACAGGGACAATCAGCCCCAGCATTTT.

The V gene is TRBV24-1, the J gene TRBJ2-7, with 11 nucleotides matching TRBD2. Per the germline V gene, CDR1 is KGHDR and CDR2 is SFDVKD. J was trimmed by 3 bases and V by 4 bases; bases with no gene match: 4. This CDR3 comprises 15 residues. The CDR3 region has the DNA TGTGCCACCAGTGAGTCCGGGACTAGCGGCTACGAGCAGTACTTC. Translated, it gives CATSESGTSGYEQYF.

The chain links TRBV9 to TRBJ2-3; 9 positions agree with TRBD2. J gave up 0 bases and V 3 bases, and 5 bases lay outside the gene matches. The CDR3 spans 16 residues. In germline, CDR1 is SGDLS, CDR2 YYNGEE. CDR3 loop: CASSAVAGVSTDTQYF. The CDR3 nucleotides read TGTGCCAGCAGCGCAGTAGCGGGAGTAAGCACAGATACGCAGTATTTT. The full variable domain, with the rest looked up from reference TRBV9 and TRBJ2-3, is DSGVTQTPKHLITATGQRVTLRCSPRSGDLSVYWYQQSLDQGLQFLIQYYNGEERAKGNILERFSAQQFPDLHSELNLSSLELGDSALYFCASSAVAGVSTDTQYFGPGTRLTVL.

The chain combines TRBV15 with TRBJ1-2; 9 bases agree with TRBD1. V lost 2 bases, J lost 8 bases, and 6 bases stayed unmatched. Germline CDR1 and CDR2: LNHNV and YYDKDF (reference sequence). This CDR3 is built from 14 residues. CDR3 DNA sequence: TGTGCCACCAGCAGACCCGGACAGGGGTTCGGCTACACCTTC. Protein: CATSRPGQGFGYTF.

The chain couples TRBV19 to TRBJ1-5, with D tentatively TRBD1 (6 bases). Per germline, CDR1 LNHDA and CDR2 SQIVND (reference sequence). V lost 10 bases to trimming and J lost 5 bases, with 18 bases between them. This CDR3 spans 14 amino acids. CDR3: CATRPQGGDQPQHF. The CDR3 nucleotides are TGTGCCACCCGGCCACAGGGCGGCGATCAGCCCCAGCATTTT.

This chain joins TRBV5-1 and TRBJ1-4, with a possible D match to TRBD1 (5 bases). This CDR3 is built from 14 residues. The germline CDR1 and CDR2 sequences are SGHRS and YFSETQ. Trimming left V 3 bases short and J 2 bases short, with 8 bases between. The CDR3 is CASSSGLTNEKLFF. In DNA form, the CDR3 reads TGCGCCAGCAGCTCGGGACTGACTAATGAAAAACTGTTTTTT.

In its sample, this clone was seen once. This chain joins TRBV5-4 and TRBJ2-3, with 8 bases fitting TRBD1. V gave up 4 bases and J gave up 0 bases; unmatched junction bases: 4. Germline V lookup: CDR1 SGHNT, CDR2 YYREEE (reference sequence). The CDR3 contains 15 residues. CDR3 sequence: CASSRGQGSTDTQYF. CDR3 sequence (DNA): TGTGCCAGCAGCCGCGGACAGGGAAGCACAGATACGCAGTATTTT.

J is TRBJ1-4 and V is TRBV11-2, with 10 bases that match TRBD1. The junction had 8 bases not matched to a gene; V was cut back by 5 bases and J by 8 bases. The CDR3 contains 15 residues. Germline assignment: CDR1 SGHAT and CDR2 FQNNGV. The chain's CDR3 is CASSTNRDRGEKLFF. The DNA for the CDR3 is TGTGCCAGCAGCACCAACCGGGACAGGGGCGAAAAACTGTTTTTT.

The J gene is TRBJ2-7, the V gene TRBV5-1; unclear D gene. V lost 0 bases and J lost 4, with 17 bases in between. The CDR3 loop spans 16 amino acids. Germline CDR1 is SGHRS and CDR2 is YFSETQ. CDR3 residues: CASSLGLWAGRYEQYF. As DNA, the CDR3 is TGCGCCAGCAGCTTGGGTCTCTGGGCCGGTAGGTACGAGCAGTACTTC.

Here the CDR3 DNA reads TGTGCCAGCATTCGGACAGGGGGCAATCAGCCCCAGCATTTT. This translates into CASIRTGGNQPQHF. The genes are TRBV2 and TRBJ1-5, with 9 bases matching TRBD1. Germline V gene lookup returns CDR1 SNHLY and CDR2 FYNNEI. CDR3 length: 14 amino acids. V dropped 7 bases and J dropped 2; count of bases not matched to a gene: 3.

The chain recombines TRBV27 with TRBJ2-7, with 9 bases aligning to TRBD2. Germline V lookup: CDR1 MNHEY, CDR2 SMNVEV (reference sequence). J gave up 5 bases and V 5 bases, and 10 bases lay outside the gene matches. The CDR3 length is 15 residues. The CDR3 coding sequence is TGTGCCAGCAGTCCCCGGGTTAGGACTAGCGACGAGCAGTACTTC. Translation gives CASSPRVRTSDEQYF.